Following are 10 T cell receptor beta chains from one sample sequenced in a study of early T cells in non-severe SARS-CoV-2 infection. TCRdb independently ran MiXCR on the 5' RACE reads; one entry per CDR3 protein. Of more than 25,000 distinct CDR3 sequences in the sample, about 5% were seen once. Sequenced: whole blood. These receptors originate from an adult who was a healthcare worker with PCR-confirmed SARS-CoV-2 infection or an uninfected control (not recorded which).

This clonotype has at least ten counts. Relative to the germline gene, one junction end is altered; a read error may explain this. This sequence joins TRBV9 and TRBJ2-2, with D possibly TRBD2 on 5 matching bases. The germline V gene has CDR1 SGDLS and CDR2 YYNGEE. The CDR3 spans 13 residues. The CDR3 DNA follows: TGTGCCAGCAGCGTAGAAGGAGATGGGGAGCTTTTTTTT. Its translation is CASSVEGDGELFF.

The chain couples TRBV28 to TRBJ2-7, with 12 bases that match TRBD1. This CDR3 region has 15 residues. J lost 5 bases, V lost 5 bases, and 7 bases had no gene match. Germline V gene data show CDR1 as MDHEN and CDR2 as SYDVKM. This CDR3 is CASSPSGTGGHEQYF. CDR3 coding DNA: TGTGCCAGCAGTCCTTCCGGGACAGGGGGCCACGAGCAGTACTTC.

This clonotype has a count of ten or more. The rearrangement joins TRBV18 to TRBJ1-1; 12 bases map to TRBD1. The junction had 5 bases not matched to a gene; V was cut back by 3 bases and J by 0 bases. CDR1 is KGHSH and CDR2 is LQKENI in the germline V gene. The CDR3 loop spans 17 amino acids. CDR3 nucleotides: TGTGCCAGCTCACCTCCGGGACAGGGGGCGATGAACACTGAAGCTTTCTTT. Amino acids: CASSPPGQGAMNTEAFF. Looking up the rest from reference TRBV18 and TRBJ1-1 gives the full variable domain: NAGVMQNPRHLVRRRGQEARLRCSPMKGHSHVYWYRQLPEEGLKFMVYLQKENIIDESGMPKERFSAEFPKEGPSILRIQQVVRGDSAAYFCASSPPGQGAMNTEAFFGQGTRLTVV.

This clonotype was seen only a few times. The rearrangement links TRBV28 to TRBJ2-7; 7 bases align to TRBD2. Germline V gene sequence: CDR1 MDHEN, CDR2 SYDVKM. This CDR3 spans 13 amino acids. Unmatched junction bases numbered 6, after V lost 6 bases and J lost 4 bases. The CDR3 loop is CASSRDYLYEQYF. In DNA, the CDR3 is TGTGCCAGCAGCCGGGACTATTTGTACGAGCAGTACTTC.

This clonotype was detected ten times or more. The rearrangement links TRBV6-5 to TRBJ2-7; the D is unclear. The length of the CDR3 is 14 residues. V was trimmed by 0 bases and J by 7 bases, leaving 13 bases between them. CDR1 and CDR2 from the germline V gene are MNHEY and SVGAGI. The CDR3 region is CASSYSPFPGEQYF. The CDR3 nucleotides are TGTGCCAGCAGTTACTCTCCATTCCCTGGGGAGCAGTACTTC.

The chain employs TRBV28 and TRBJ2-1, with 10 positions matching TRBD2. Looked up from germline, CDR1 is MDHEN and CDR2 is SYDVKM. This CDR3 is built from 16 residues. J was trimmed by 7 bases and V by 4 bases; bases with no gene match: 10. The CDR3 nucleotides read TGTGCCAGCAGTTCACCTAGCGGGGGCCGGGTGAATGAGCAGTTCTTC. This translates into CASSSPSGGRVNEQFF.

This clonotype was detected ten times or more. The chain is built from TRBV20-1 and TRBJ2-3; 11 bases line up with TRBD2. This CDR3 has 15 amino acids. CDR1 is DFQATT, CDR2 SNEGSKA, per germline (reference sequence). J gave up 2 bases and V 4 bases, and 5 bases lay outside the gene matches. CDR3 nucleotides: TGCAGTGCTATTAGACTAGCGGGGACCACAGATACGCAGTATTTT. It specifies CSAIRLAGTTDTQYF.

This clonotype was seen at least ten times. The chain has TRBV5-1 and TRBJ1-6; 7 bases fit TRBD1. Germline-derived CDR1 and CDR2 are SGHRS and YFSETQ. The CDR3 contains 14 residues. With V trimmed by 4 bases and J by 10 bases, 8 bases remained unmatched. The CDR3 is CASSRPGQHSPLHF. As DNA, the CDR3 is TGCGCCAGCAGCCGACCGGGACAGCACTCACCCCTCCACTTT.

This clonotype was picked up a small number of times. A junction boundary mismatches the germline segment, possibly from a read error. The gene calls are TRBV5-8 and TRBJ2-1; D gene uncertain. Germline lookup yields CDR1 SGHTS and CDR2 YDEGEE. The CDR3 sequence is 14 residues long. As DNA, the CDR3 is TGTGCCAGCACCTTGGGCCGCAGAAACAATGAGCAGTTCTTC. Residues: CASTLGRRNNEQFF.

This clonotype was found many times. V gene TRBV12-3 or TRBV12-4 combines with J gene TRBJ2-3; possible D gene TRBD1, 6 bases. V shed 3 bases and J shed 7 bases, with 14 bases lying between them. The CDR3 contains 14 residues. CDR3 region: CASSFGPGDNTQYF. In nucleotides, the CDR3 is TGTGCCAGCAGTTTTGGCCCCGGGGACAATACGCAGTATTTT.